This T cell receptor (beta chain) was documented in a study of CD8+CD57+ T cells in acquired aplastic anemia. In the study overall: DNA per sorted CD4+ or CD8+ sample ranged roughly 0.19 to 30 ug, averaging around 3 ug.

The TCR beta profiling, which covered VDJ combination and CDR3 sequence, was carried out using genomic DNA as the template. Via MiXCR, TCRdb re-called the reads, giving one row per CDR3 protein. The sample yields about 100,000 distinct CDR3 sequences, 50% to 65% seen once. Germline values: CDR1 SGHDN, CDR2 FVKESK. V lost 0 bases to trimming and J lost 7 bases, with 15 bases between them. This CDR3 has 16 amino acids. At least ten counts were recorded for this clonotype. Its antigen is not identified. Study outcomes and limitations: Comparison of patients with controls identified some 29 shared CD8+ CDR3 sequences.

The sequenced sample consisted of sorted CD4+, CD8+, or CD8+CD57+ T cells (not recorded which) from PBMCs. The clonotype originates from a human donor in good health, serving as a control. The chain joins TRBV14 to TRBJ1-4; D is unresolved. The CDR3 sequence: CASSQDTHHLPEKLFF. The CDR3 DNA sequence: TGTGCCAGCAGCCAAGATACCCACCACTTGCCTGAAAAACTGTTTTTT.